This T cell receptor (beta chain) was sequenced for a study of shared clonotypes between healthy human individuals. For this clone: At the DNA level, this CDR3 is encoded by other sequences in the same sample as well.

Study processing details: In the immunoSEQ data, sequences were junction-only and lacked quality scores, so filtering differed. Repertoires were generated with immunoSEQ multiplex PCR, while TCRdb's copy carries only in-frame clones and drops some. The DNA gave D and trimming, while V, J and clone size come from that table. The sample holds 2 million to 2.5 million clones, just under 95% seen once. V shed 5 bases, J shed 4 bases, and the junction held 7 bases outside the gene matches. CDR3 length: 15 amino acids. Looked up from germline, CDR1 is LNHDA and CDR2 is SQIVND (reference sequence). The chain is built from TRBV19 and TRBJ2-7; 11 bases are a match to TRBD1. The receptor was derived from a young man in good health. Some clones in this sample may be carry-over from other donors' samples. What was sequenced was naive CD4+ T cells from PBMCs. Described subset: CD45RA+ positively selected. This chain's CDR3 is CASSDTGTGGYEQYF. CDR3 DNA: TGTGCCAGTAGTGACACCGGGACAGGGGGTTACGAGCAGTACTTC.